This is a list of T cell receptor beta chains from one sample in a study of blood T cell repertoires in COVID-19. Method: immunoSEQ multiplex PCR; TCRdb's copy keeps in-frame clones and lacks some. The sample has roughly 260,000 clones, more than 60% seen once. Sequencing was done on a sample of peripheral blood. The receptors shown here come from a woman between 40 and 55 years old with active or convalescent COVID-19. CDR3s include the opening cysteine and the closing phenylalanine or tryptophan.

CDR3: CASSIRAGITEAFF
J: TRBJ1-1
V: TRBV19

CDR3: CASRRLAGTTDTQYF
J: TRBJ2-3
V: TRBV2

CDR3: CATSRDLTGTGNGELFF
J: TRBJ2-2
V: TRBV15

CDR3: CASRTSGDSTDTQYF
J: TRBJ2-3
V: TRBV6-6

CDR3: CASSQDWDSNQPQHF
J: TRBJ1-5
V: TRBV6-5

CDR3: CASSLGLNYRGGYTF
J: TRBJ1-2
V: TRBV13

CDR3: CASSVGDSGGQDTQYF
J: TRBJ2-3
V: TRBV9

CDR3: CASSLESRTGVSGANVLTF
J: TRBJ2-6
V: TRBV11-2

CDR3: CAWSIEGNQPQHF
J: TRBJ1-5
V: TRBV30

CDR3: CASSVAGGVYNEQFF
J: TRBJ2-1
V: TRBV5-1

CDR3: CASKLTGLGEKLFF
J: TRBJ1-4
V: TRBV2

CDR3: CASGRGGAYNEQFF
J: TRBJ2-1
V: TRBV21-1

CDR3: CASSIGQGTYGYGYTF
J: TRBJ1-2
V: TRBV5-6

CDR3: CASSFGRNTEAFF
J: TRBJ1-1
V: TRBV28

CDR3: CASSYTQGVEAFF
J: TRBJ1-1
V: TRBV12-3/TRBV12-4

CDR3: CASSEGGLNEQFF
J: TRBJ2-1
V: TRBV25-1

CDR3: CASSLPAGINTGELFF
J: TRBJ2-2
V: TRBV7-6

CDR3: CASSLSGSRDREAFF
J: TRBJ1-1
V: TRBV5-1

CDR3: CATSGDRGSAEAFF
J: TRBJ1-1
V: TRBV15

CDR3: CASSWSPLETQYF
J: TRBJ2-5
V: TRBV7-2

CDR3: CASSSAGGGITDTQYF
J: TRBJ2-3
V: TRBV5-4

CDR3: CASSGHDRIEHF
J: TRBJ1-5
V: TRBV2

CDR3: CASRTGITFYGYTF
J: TRBJ1-2
V: TRBV6-5

CDR3: CASATAGAFNTEAFF
J: TRBJ1-1
V: TRBV2

CDR3: CASSSPTSGGPRITGELFF
J: TRBJ2-2
V: TRBV7-2

CDR3: CASRDRVYEQYF
J: TRBJ2-7
V: TRBV6-5

CDR3: CASKSRLHQPQHF
J: TRBJ1-5
V: TRBV19

CDR3: CAWSVKRQSSYEQYF
J: TRBJ2-7
V: TRBV30

CDR3: CASSLGGGATNEQFF
J: TRBJ2-1
V: TRBV7-9